This TCR beta chain emerged from a study of T-cell memory formation after mild COVID-19. This clonotype has more than one count but fewer than ten. Its antigen is undetermined. Study-wide results and limits: A second wave expanding day 15 to 37 was CD4+-biased; contracting clones were balanced.

Trimming cost V 0 bases and J 3 bases; bases outside gene matches: 8. The V gene's germline CDR1 is SNHLY and CDR2 FYNNEI. The CDR3 consists of 17 residues. Via MiXCR, TCRdb re-called the 5' RACE reads, giving one row per CDR3 protein. The data contain 190,000 or so distinct CDR3 sequences, over 20% of them seen just once; the ten biggest clones take up roughly 24%. This rearrangement joins TRBV2 to TRBJ2-1; 7 bases fit TRBD2. The material sequenced was PBMCs or a T cell subset sorted from them (not recorded which). The origin of this receptor is an adult woman who had mild COVID-19 (a few samples of this study predate the infection). Cell type and time point are not known. The CDR3 spells CASSEAGGYRFYNEQFF. In nucleotides, the CDR3 is TGTGCCAGCAGTGAAGCGGGGGGGTACCGATTCTACAATGAGCAGTTCTTC.